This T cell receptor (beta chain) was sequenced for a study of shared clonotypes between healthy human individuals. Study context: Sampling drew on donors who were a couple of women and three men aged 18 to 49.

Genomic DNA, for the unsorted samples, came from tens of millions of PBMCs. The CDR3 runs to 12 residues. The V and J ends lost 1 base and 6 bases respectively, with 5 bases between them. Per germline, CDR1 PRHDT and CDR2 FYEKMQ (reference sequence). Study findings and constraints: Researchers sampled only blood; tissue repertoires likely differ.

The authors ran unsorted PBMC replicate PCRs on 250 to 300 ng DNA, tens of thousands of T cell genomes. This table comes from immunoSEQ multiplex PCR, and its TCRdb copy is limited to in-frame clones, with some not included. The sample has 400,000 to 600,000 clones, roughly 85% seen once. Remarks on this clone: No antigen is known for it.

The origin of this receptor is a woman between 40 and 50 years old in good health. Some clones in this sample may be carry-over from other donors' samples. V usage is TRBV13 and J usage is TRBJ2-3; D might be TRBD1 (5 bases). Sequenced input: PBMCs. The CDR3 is CASSLEGDTQYF. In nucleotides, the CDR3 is TGTGCCAGCAGCTTAGAGGGGGATACGCAGTATTTT.